Sequencing of this TCR beta chain was carried out in a study of cytomegalovirus exposure and HLA in healthy donors. TCRdb keeps only in-frame clones here, not all; method: immunoSEQ multiplex PCR. The sample shows 220,000 or so clones, over 70% of them seen only once. The CDR3 covers 15 residues. Germline CDR1 and CDR2: MNHNS and SASEGT. V was trimmed by 7 bases and J by 6 bases, leaving 19 bases between them. This clone was counted at least ten times. The chain combines TRBV6-1 with TRBJ2-1; D is undetermined. Sequencing input: PBMCs. The sequence derives from a woman aged 25-40 years in good health and CMV-seropositive. Here the CDR3 reads CASIIDGAASNEQFF. CDR3 bases: TGTGCCAGCATAATAGACGGAGCAGCTAGCAATGAGCAGTTCTTC.